These T cell receptor beta chains were read from a single sample in a study of blood T cell repertoires in COVID-19. The protocol was immunoSEQ multiplex PCR, while the TCRdb copy is restricted to in-frame clones and leaves out a portion. The data contain over 150,000 clones, 86% of them seen just once; the ten biggest clones take up roughly 7%. The sequenced sample consisted of peripheral blood. The receptors were gathered from a middle-aged man with active or convalescent COVID-19. CDR3s include the opening cysteine and the closing phenylalanine or tryptophan. The D gene is left open where the match is weak. Only part of the rows carry a size: once, few, many, or a class if the clone is expanded.

V gene	J gene	clone size	D gene	CDR3 protein	CDR3 DNA
TRBV11-2	TRBJ2-3	NA	NA	CASSLGTNLDTQYF	TGTGCCAGCAGCTTAGGCACTAATCTAGATACGCAGTATTTT
TRBV11-2	TRBJ1-2	NA	NA	CASSLDLQGNGYTF	TGTGCCAGCAGCTTAGATCTGCAGGGGAACGGCTACACCTTC
TRBV27	TRBJ2-7	NA	TRBD1	CASSRTGGRQYF	TGTGCCAGCTCCCGGACAGGGGGCAGGCAGTACTTC
TRBV7-8	TRBJ2-1	NA	NA	CASSLLGSNNEQFF	TGTGCCAGCAGCCTACTCGGGAGCAACAATGAGCAGTTCTTC
TRBV2	TRBJ1-3	NA	NA	CASSRTVSGNTIYF	TGTGCCAGCAGTCGGACAGTATCTGGAAACACCATATATTTT
TRBV5-4	TRBJ1-1	NA	NA	CASSPSAGTVMNTEAFF	TGTGCCAGCAGCCCCTCCGCTGGTACGGTTATGAACACTGAAGCTTTCTTT
TRBV11-2	TRBJ2-3	once	TRBD2	CASSLVSGSGSQQDTQYF	TGTGCCAGCAGCTTAGTTTCGGGGAGCGGGAGCCAGCAAGATACGCAGTATTTT
TRBV19	TRBJ1-2	few	TRBD1	CASRGWTGGSYGYTF	TGTGCCAGTAGGGGGTGGACAGGGGGGAGCTATGGCTACACCTTC
TRBV4-2	TRBJ1-4	NA	TRBD1	CASSQDWTGGEEKLFF	TGTGCCAGCAGCCAAGATTGGACAGGGGGCGAAGAAAAACTGTTTTTT
TRBV6-5	TRBJ1-5	NA	NA	CASSYTGTPNQPQHF	TGTGCCAGCAGTTACACAGGGACGCCGAATCAGCCCCAGCATTTT
TRBV9	TRBJ1-2	NA	NA	CASSVEVAELYGYTF	TGTGCCAGCAGCGTAGAGGTAGCAGAACTCTATGGCTACACCTTC